The entry below gives a single T cell receptor beta chain sequence along with its context. Antigen unknown. The sample is drawn from a study of cytomegalovirus exposure and HLA in healthy donors. Across the study: Around 87 million unique TCRs, all from HLA-typed donors, were included in an early release of the data. Overall study findings and caveats: A few CMV-associated chains were confirmed in vitro to be specific for CMV antigens.

The PCR used 60 Vbeta and 13 Jbeta primers. The method was immunoSEQ multiplex PCR; TCRdb's version includes in-frame clones alone and lacks a portion of them. The sample includes 90,000 to 120,000 clones, roughly 70% seen only once; the top ten take less than 5%. V was pared by 5 bases and J by 4 bases, with 17 bases between. The length of the CDR3 is 15 residues. CDR1 LNHDA and CDR2 SQIVND come from the germline V gene (reference sequence). The J gene is TRBJ1-2, the V gene TRBV19, with D tentatively TRBD1 (5 bases). Sequenced material: PBMCs. The TCR was taken from a young woman in good health and CMV-seropositive. In nucleotides, the CDR3 is TGTGCCAGTAGTGTGGTGCAGGGCCATGGCTATGGCTACACCTTC. It translates to CASSVVQGHGYGYTF.